The text below deals with one TCR beta chain. This clonotype was detected ten times or more. What antigen it recognizes has not been identified. It has no much larger one-base neighbor in the sample; base qualities were not kept. The data stem from a study of regulatory T cells in long-lasting Graves disease (dated by TCRdb to about 2021). About the full investigation: Patients with newly diagnosed Graves' disease had been on antithyroid drugs for under 3 months. Peripheral blood TCR sequencing and RNA sequencing compared persistent Graves' disease patients with newly diagnosed Graves' disease patients. The study took place in China and was registered as a clinical trial. TCR sequencing covered roughly 13 persistent and around 20 newly diagnosed Graves' disease patients, 33 samples in total. Points the paper makes about the study in general: Patients with persistent disease shared more public clonotypes (approximately 2,500) than newly diagnosed patients did (more than 900). As a limitation, the authors acknowledged that the small sample size may reduce accuracy. Peripheral blood alone was examined, since thyroid tissue, which constituted the primary lesion, could not be accessed. Sequencing and analysis were limited to the TCR beta chain. Preferential use of TRBV28, TRBJ1-2 and TRBJ2-5 was observed in persistent disease, whereas TRBV20-1 and TRBJ2-1 were favored in newly diagnosed disease. Compared with newly diagnosed patients, patients with persistent Graves' disease had lower TCR Shannon entropy and fewer highly expanded clones, which suggests clonal expansion.

For CDR1 and CDR2, the germline V gene lists SGHDT and YYEEEE. V gives up 3 bases and J gives up 9 bases, and the segment between their germline ends measures 16 bases. The CDR3 runs 14 amino acids, cysteine and phenylalanine included. CDR3 DNA is the only sequence kept; it has 42 bases, read in frame from the first base. The time point label, read with the paper, signifies: newly diagnosed GD, antithyroid drugs for less than 3 months. For both TCR sequencing and RNA sequencing, RNA was extracted from PBMCs in TRIzol. The diagnosis of Graves' disease was made according to American Thyroid Association guidelines. Patients for the study were recruited at an endocrinology department in Xi'an, China. Each patient gave approximately 10 milliliters of peripheral blood, collected in an EDTA anticoagulant tube. Ficoll Paque Plus density gradient separation was used to isolate PBMCs, and no additional T cell sorting was done. An Agilent 2100 Bioanalyzer and agarose gel were used to assess RNA quality, and a NanoDrop 2000 was used to measure RNA concentration.

The library was built by means of multiplex PCR. The instrument given in TCRdb is Illumina HiSeq 4000. To build TCR beta libraries, CDR3 regions were amplified by Arm-PCR using iRepertoire HTBI primers. PCR products were gel purified before sequencing. The study's own analysis went as follows. Gene usage analysis of CDR3 amino acid clonotypes used the approximately 56 TRBV and 14 TRBJ segments found across samples. Filtered high-quality paired reads were merged into contigs using COPE and FqMerger. Contigs were aligned with BLAST to IMGT TRBV, TRBD and TRBJ reference genes, and CDR3 was defined per IMGT. Any clonotype with a frequency above 0.1% was classified as a highly expanded clone. Shannon entropy served as the measure of repertoire diversity, while the Gini coefficient captured V-J evenness. Clonotypes shared by more than one individual were considered public. The public reads were reanalyzed by TCRdb: fastp trimming at Q25, MiXCR alignment, in-frame beta chains only. Each CDR3 protein appears once, grouped with its most common genes and DNA. The V and J calls shown here were made by TCRdb, not taken from the authors' results. This sample is represented by 500,000 or so distinct CDR3 sequences; less than 15% of them were singletons. The ten largest clones capture approximately 17% of the sample.

These same data were also listed under a study on T cells in Graves' hyperthyroidism and ophthalmopathy. The second study's authors report: Stable Graves' hyperthyroidism was defined as no progression to ophthalmopathy during 18 months of follow-up. Hyperthyroidism patients were newly diagnosed, with disease duration under 2 months, and aged 18 to 65 years. The study excluded patients with uncontrolled infections, other autoimmune diseases, pregnancy or lactation. Clinical symptoms, serum thyroxine and TRAb, thyroid ultrasound, and orbital computed tomography formed the basis for the diagnoses. A first-round RT-PCR of the TCR CDR3 used the HTBI primer set with the Qiagen OneStep RT-PCR kit. Most expanded thyroid clonotypes (frequency above 0.001) were also detected in blood, suggesting blood repertoires may reflect thyroid immune responses. In cross-validation, a model built on a 13 V-J signature told ophthalmopathy apart from stable hyperthyroidism with approximately 90% sensitivity and approximately 84% specificity, and in testing the same model reached 80%/75%. In validation, the model predicted progression to ophthalmopathy a median of roughly 6.1 months before onset, with over 60% sensitivity and 72.22% specificity. To identify distinguishing TCR V-J signatures, a discovery cohort of around 100 patients was used, comprising under 45 with Graves' ophthalmopathy and around 60 with stable Graves' hyperthyroidism. Prospective prediction of ophthalmopathy was tested in an independent validation cohort of fewer than 20 hyperthyroidism patients and 17 patients who later progressed to ophthalmopathy. The 100 or so discovery patients were divided at random into training and test sets in a 7:3 ratio. The study also compared thyroid tissue and blood T-cell repertoires from about six Graves' hyperthyroidism patients. Following sampling, methimazole starting at 30 mg daily was given to hyperthyroidism patients, and high-dose intravenous methylprednisolone was given to ophthalmopathy patients. Libraries were constructed in a second round of multiplex PCR, after which size selection and purification were carried out. The libraries were sequenced on an Illumina HiSeq2000 using paired-end 100 bp reads. SOAPnuke was used to process the raw data, throwing out any read that contained adapters or uncalled bases, had a mean Phred below 15, or lacked an exact constant-primer or identifier match. COPE v1.2.5 was used to merge high-quality paired reads, and clonotypes were defined as unique nucleotide sequences. MiTCR v1.1 was used to align the clonotypes against IMGT TRBV, TRBD and TRBJ reference segments. The analysis included only V-J combinations with a frequency above 0.0001, which together covered 99.2% of the repertoires. A TCS score was defined as the ratio of F50 (clonal expansion) to E x V (chaos), with BLOSUM62-based TCRdist applied between CDR3 peptides within each V-J. Welch's t-statistics and random forest reduced some 510 V-J features to roughly 13, which were used in a naive Bayes classifier (R e1071). Sample size was not statistically predetermined, and blinding of investigators to group allocation was not performed. The paper describes TCR Vbeta CDR3 sequencing of around 140 peripheral blood samples, made up of 43 ophthalmopathy patients, roughly 80 hyperthyroidism patients and some 17 progressor patients.

This sequence uses TRBV5-6 and TRBJ2-1; the D gene is possibly TRBD2, with 6 bases matching. Sequenced here: peripheral blood mononuclear cells (PBMCs), sampled at new diagnosis, from a patient treated with antithyroid drugs. The TCR comes from a woman between 50 and 59 years old with Graves disease. Donor details come from another sample of the same person, matched by shared clones. CDR3 protein: CASSSFGSSAEQFF. Here is the DNA: TGTGCCAGCAGCTCTTTCGGGAGTTCAGCTGAGCAGTTCTTC.